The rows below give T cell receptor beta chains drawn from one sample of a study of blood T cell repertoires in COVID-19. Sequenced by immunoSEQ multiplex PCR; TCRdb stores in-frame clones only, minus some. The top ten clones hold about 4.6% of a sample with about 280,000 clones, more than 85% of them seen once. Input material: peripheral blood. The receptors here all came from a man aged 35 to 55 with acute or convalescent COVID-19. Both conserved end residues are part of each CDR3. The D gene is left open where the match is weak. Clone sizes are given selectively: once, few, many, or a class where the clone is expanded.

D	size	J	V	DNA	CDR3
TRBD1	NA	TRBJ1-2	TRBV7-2	TGTGCCAGCAGCTATGCCGGGACAGAAATAAATGGCTACACCTTC	CASSYAGTEINGYTF
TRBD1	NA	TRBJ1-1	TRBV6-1	TGTGCCAGCAGTGAGGACAGGGGGGACACTGAAGCTTTCTTT	CASSEDRGDTEAFF
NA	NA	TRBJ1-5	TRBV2	TGTGCCAGCAGTGAACTAGGGGTTCAGCCCCAGCATTTT	CASSELGVQPQHF
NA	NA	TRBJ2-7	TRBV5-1	TGCGCCAGCAGCGCGCAGGGTTCTTCCTACGAGCAGTACTTC	CASSAQGSSYEQYF
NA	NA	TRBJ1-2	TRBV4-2	TGTGCCAGCAGCCAAGAGGCCGGCAGGAGCGGAGGCTACACCTTC	CASSQEAGRSGGYTF
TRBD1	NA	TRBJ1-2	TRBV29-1	TGCAGCGCTATGACAGGGCTTGAAGGCTACACCTTC	CSAMTGLEGYTF
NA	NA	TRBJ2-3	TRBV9	TGTGCCAGCAGCTCTCTTTCGGCTAGCCACCACACAGATACGCAGTATTTT	CASSSLSASHHTDTQYF
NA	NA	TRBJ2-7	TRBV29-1	TGCAGCGTCATTACACCCGGGAGCTTCTCCTACGAGCAGTACTTC	CSVITPGSFSYEQYF
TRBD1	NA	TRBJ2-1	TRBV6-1	TGTGCCAGCAGTGAAGCAGGCAGGGGGAATGAGCAGTTCTTC	CASSEAGRGNEQFF
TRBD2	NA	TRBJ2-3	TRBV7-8	TGTGCCAGCAGCTTAGGGACTAGCAACACGGGTACGCAGTATTTT	CASSLGTSNTGTQYF
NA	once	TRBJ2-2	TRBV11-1	TGTGCCAGCAGCTTCGGCAGGGTAGGGACCGGGGAGCTGTTTTTT	CASSFGRVGTGELFF
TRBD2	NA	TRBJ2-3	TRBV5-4	TGTGCCAGCAGCACCACCGGGACTAGTCTTGGGACAGATACGCAGTATTTT	CASSTTGTSLGTDTQYF
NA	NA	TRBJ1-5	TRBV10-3	TGTGCCACCGCGTGGGGGGATCAGCCCCAGCATTTT	CATAWGDQPQHF
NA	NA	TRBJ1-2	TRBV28	TGTGCCAGCAGTTTGAACACCATAACCTATGGCTACACCTTC	CASSLNTITYGYTF
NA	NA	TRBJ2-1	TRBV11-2	TGTGCCAGCAGCTTAGGGGGGCTAGCCGATGAGCAGTTCTTC	CASSLGGLADEQFF
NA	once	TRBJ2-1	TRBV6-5	TGTGCCAGCAGTCGAGCGGGTGGGAGGAATGAGCAGTTCTTC	CASSRAGGRNEQFF
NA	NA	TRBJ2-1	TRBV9	TGTGCCAGCAGCCACCAGACTGGCTACAATGAGCAGTTCTTC	CASSHQTGYNEQFF
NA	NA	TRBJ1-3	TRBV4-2	TGTGCCAGCAGCCAAGACGAGGGGGTTAAAGGAAACACCATATATTTT	CASSQDEGVKGNTIYF
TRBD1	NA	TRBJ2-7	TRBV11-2	TGTGCCAGCAGCTTCCCCCGGGACAGGGATACCTACGAGCAGTACTTC	CASSFPRDRDTYEQYF
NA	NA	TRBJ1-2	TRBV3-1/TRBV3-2	TGTGCCAGCAGCGAGACAGGATCCCTTGGGGGCTACACCTTC	CASSETGSLGGYTF
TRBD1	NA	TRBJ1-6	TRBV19	TGTGCCAGTACTGGATCCTCCTACAGGGGGCCTTCACCCCTCCACTTT	CASTGSSYRGPSPLHF
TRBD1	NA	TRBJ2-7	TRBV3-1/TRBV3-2	TGTGCCAGCAGCCCCCGGACAGGGTCACACGAGCAGTACTTC	CASSPRTGSHEQYF
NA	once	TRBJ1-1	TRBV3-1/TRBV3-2	TGTGCCAGCAGCCTATGGACAGCCTCGAACACTGAAGCTTTCTTT	CASSLWTASNTEAFF
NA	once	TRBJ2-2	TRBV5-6	TGTGCCAGCAGCGGGTGGGCAGGGTTGAACACCGGGGAGCTGTTTTTT	CASSGWAGLNTGELFF
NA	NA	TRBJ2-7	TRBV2	TGTGCCAGCAGTGAAGGGCAGTGGAGGCTCGAGCAGTACTTC	CASSEGQWRLEQYF
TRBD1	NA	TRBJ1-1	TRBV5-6	TGTGCCAGCAGGTTAGGGGACAGGGGCCTATTCACTGAAGCTTTCTTT	CASRLGDRGLFTEAFF
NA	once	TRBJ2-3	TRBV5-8	TGTGCCAGCAGCTTACAAGGGGGAACAGATACGCAGTATTTT	CASSLQGGTDTQYF
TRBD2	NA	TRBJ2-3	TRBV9	TGTGCCAGCAGTGCCCTCACGGGGGGTTCTAGCACAGATACGCAGTATTTT	CASSALTGGSSTDTQYF
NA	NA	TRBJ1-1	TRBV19	TGTGCCAGTAGTATAGATCGGGGGAACACTGAAGCTTTCTTT	CASSIDRGNTEAFF
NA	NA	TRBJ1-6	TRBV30	TGTGCCTGGAGTCCCTTTAATTCACCCCTCCACTTT	CAWSPFNSPLHF
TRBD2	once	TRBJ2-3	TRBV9	TGTGCCAGCAGCCCCAATCCGGGGGGGCCTAATACGCAGTATTTT	CASSPNPGGPNTQYF
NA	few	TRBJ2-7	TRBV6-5	TGTGCCAGCAGTCGAACAGGTACCCCCTACGAGCAGTACTTC	CASSRTGTPYEQYF
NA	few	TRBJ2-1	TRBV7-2	TGTGCCAGCACCTTACCGGGTCCAACCAATGAGCAGTTCTTC	CASTLPGPTNEQFF
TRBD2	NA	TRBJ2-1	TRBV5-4	TGTGCCAGCAGCCTGACTAGCGAGGCGGGCAATGAGCAGTTCTTC	CASSLTSEAGNEQFF
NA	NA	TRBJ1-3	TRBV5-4	TGTGCCAGCAGCTTGGACGGCGGCCGTACTGGAAACACCATATATTTT	CASSLDGGRTGNTIYF
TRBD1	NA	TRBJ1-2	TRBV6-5	TGTGCCAGCACCAGACAGGGATATGGCTACACCTTC	CASTRQGYGYTF
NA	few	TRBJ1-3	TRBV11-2	TGTGCCAGCAGCCCCCCACTCTTCTCTGGAAACACCATATATTTT	CASSPPLFSGNTIYF
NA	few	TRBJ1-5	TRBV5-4	TGTGCCAGCAGCTTGGGAGGGCCAGATAGCAATCAGCCCCAGCATTTT	CASSLGGPDSNQPQHF
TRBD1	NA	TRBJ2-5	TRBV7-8	TGTGCCAGCAGCCCGCTTGAAAACAGGGGCATTCAGAGGTTAGACTTC	CASSPLENRGIQRLDF
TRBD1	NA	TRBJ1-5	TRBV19	TGTGCCAGTAGATTCGAGGGACAGGTTTTCAATCAGCCCCAGCATTTT	CASRFEGQVFNQPQHF
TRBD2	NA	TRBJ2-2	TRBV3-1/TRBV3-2	TGTGCCAGCACCCTTAGCGGGGACAACACCGGGGAGCTGTTTTTT	CASTLSGDNTGELFF
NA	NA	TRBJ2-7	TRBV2	TGTGCCAGCAGGGGGACTCAAGGTCCCTACGAGCAGTACTTC	CASRGTQGPYEQYF
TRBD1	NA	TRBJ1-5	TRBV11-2	TGTGCCAGCAGCCGTACGGGGACAGGGGATCAGCCCCAGCATTTT	CASSRTGTGDQPQHF
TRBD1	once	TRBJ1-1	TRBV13	TGTGCCAGCAGTCCTTCCGAGACAGGGGGGAACACTGAAGCTTTCTTT	CASSPSETGGNTEAFF
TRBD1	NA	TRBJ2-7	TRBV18	TGTGCCAGCTCACCAGGCCAGGGGGCGAGGGAGCAGTACTTC	CASSPGQGAREQYF
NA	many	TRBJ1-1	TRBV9	TGTGCCAGCAGCGTAAGCGGGACTGAAGCTTTCTTT	CASSVSGTEAFF
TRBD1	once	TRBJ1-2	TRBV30	TGTGCCTCGGACAGGGCCGAAATGAACCATGGCTACACCTTC	CASDRAEMNHGYTF
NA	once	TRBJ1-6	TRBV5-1	TGCGCCAGCAGCTTGATGGTAGCCGGCGGAGATTCACCCCTCCACTTT	CASSLMVAGGDSPLHF
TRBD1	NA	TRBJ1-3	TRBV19	TGTGCCAGTAGTATAGGTCCCCATAAGGGGGCGCGCGGAAACACCATATATTTT	CASSIGPHKGARGNTIYF
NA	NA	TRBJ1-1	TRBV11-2	TGTGCCAGCACCCGAGCGGATTGGAACACTGAAGCTTTCTTT	CASTRADWNTEAFF
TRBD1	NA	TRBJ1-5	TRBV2	TGTGCCAGCAGGGGTCGGACAGGACTCAATCAGCCCCAGCATTTT	CASRGRTGLNQPQHF